The 26 T cell receptor beta chains below all came from one sample that was sequenced in a study of siplizumab effects on memory and regulatory T cells. Assay used: immunoSEQ multiplex PCR; TCRdb lists only in-frame clones, some missing. The sample yields approximately 100,000 clones, around 90% seen once. Material for sequencing was Tregs sorted from blood. The receptors originated from a human donor in good health.

The chain is built from TRBV28 and TRBJ2-4; D is possibly TRBD1 (5 bases). The CDR3 totals 16 residues. V lost 6 bases and J 3 bases, leaving 18 bases between the germline ends. Looked up from germline, CDR1 is MDHEN and CDR2 is SYDVKM. The CDR3 region has the DNA TGTGCCAGCAGCCGACGACGTTCCCAGGGCAAAAACATTCAGTACTTC. Its translation is CASSRRRSQGKNIQYF.

The genes are TRBV7-2 and TRBJ1-4; 7 bases line up with TRBD1. The CDR3 runs to 15 residues. Germline lookup yields CDR1 SGHTA and CDR2 FQGNSA. V shed 2 bases and J 8 bases; nucleotides not matched to a gene: 8. CDR3 loop: CASSLQGQRREKLFF. CDR3 sequence (DNA): TGTGCCAGCAGCTTACAGGGACAGAGGCGAGAAAAACTGTTTTTT.

This chain links TRBV5-1 with TRBJ2-1; 13 bases align to TRBD2. Germline V lookup: CDR1 SGHRS, CDR2 YFSETQ. Trimming took 2 bases from V and 7 from J; bases not matched to a gene: 12. There are 18 residues in the CDR3. CDR3 in amino acids: CASSLSLAGGPNRNEQFF. The CDR3 coding sequence is TGCGCCAGCAGCTTATCACTAGCGGGAGGGCCAAACCGAAATGAGCAGTTCTTC.

The gene calls are TRBV5-1 and TRBJ1-1; 9 bases align to TRBD1. The germline CDR1 and CDR2 sequences are SGHRS and YFSETQ. The CDR3 has 15 residues. Trimming took 0 bases from V and 9 from J; bases not matched to a gene: 9. In DNA, the CDR3 is TGCGCCAGCAGCTTGGAGGGGACAGGGCTTGATAAAGCTTTCTTT. It is translated as CASSLEGTGLDKAFF.

V is TRBV28 and J is TRBJ1-1; tentative D call: TRBD1 (6 bases). Deletions cut 2 bases from V and 10 bases from J, with 11 bases between. The CDR3 length is 12 residues. Looked up from germline, CDR1 is MDHEN and CDR2 is SYDVKM. The chain's CDR3 is CASSLGGARAFF. The CDR3 DNA follows: TGTGCCAGCAGTTTAGGGGGGGCCAGAGCTTTCTTT.

This clone was seen once. This chain uses TRBV19 with TRBJ2-1, with 8 bases identical to TRBD2. There are 15 residues in the CDR3. J lost 4 bases, V lost 8 bases, and 10 bases had no gene match. Germline CDR1 and CDR2: LNHDA and SQIVND (reference sequence). CDR3 sequence: CASRDPGGRYNEQFF. In DNA form, the CDR3 reads TGTGCCAGTCGCGACCCGGGGGGGAGATACAATGAGCAGTTCTTC.

The chain has TRBV7-9 and TRBJ1-4; D gene unclear. The V end lost 0 bases, the J end lost 3 bases, and 8 bases lay between the germline ends. In germline, CDR1 is SEHNR, CDR2 FQNEAQ (reference sequence). CDR3 length: 15 amino acids. The DNA of the CDR3 is TGTGCCAGCAGCTTAGCACGAGGGCCTAATGAAAAACTGTTTTTT. Translating it yields CASSLARGPNEKLFF.

The genes are TRBV7-2 and TRBJ2-1, with D possibly being TRBD1 or TRBD2 (5 bases each). Germline CDR1 is SGHTA and CDR2 is FQGNSA. V gave up 4 bases and J gave up 7 bases, with 17 bases separating them. The CDR3 consists of 15 residues. CDR3 in amino acids: CASSSPGHWGNEQFF. The DNA for the CDR3 is TGTGCCAGCAGCTCTCCGGGGCATTGGGGGAATGAGCAGTTCTTC.

About this clone itself: This sample also contains other DNA sequences that code for the same CDR3. The chain couples TRBV19 to TRBJ2-1; no definite D call. The CDR3 has 15 residues. V dropped 3 bases and J dropped 0 bases, with 9 bases sitting between them. Per germline, CDR1 LNHDA and CDR2 SQIVND (reference sequence). The CDR3 sequence is CASSIGRSSYNEQFF. For the CDR3, the DNA is TGTGCCAGTAGTATCGGCAGGAGCTCCTACAATGAGCAGTTCTTC.

This clone was detected only a few times. CDR3 nucleotide sequence: TGTGCCAGCAGCTTAGCAGATACGCAGTATTTT. It is translated as CASSLADTQYF. This chain joins TRBV7-8 and TRBJ2-3; D remains ambiguous. The V gene's germline CDR1 is SGHVS and CDR2 FQNEAQ. The CDR3 covers 11 residues. Between the trimmed V and J ends, which lost 0 bases and 5 bases, there was a span of 0 bases. Together with reference TRBV7-8 and TRBJ2-3, the CDR3 gives the full variable domain: GAGVSQSPRYKVAKRGQDVALRCDPISGHVSLFWYQQALGQGPEFLTYFQNEAQLDKSGLPSDRFFAERPEGSVSTLKIQRTQQEDSAVYLCASSLADTQYFGPGTRLTVL.

Relative to its sample, this clone is medium-sized. The chain recombines TRBV16 with TRBJ1-1, with 7 bases matching TRBD1. The CDR3 covers 15 residues. Trimming took 4 bases from V and 1 from J; bases not matched to a gene: 6. The germline V gene encodes CDR1 KGHSY and CDR2 FQNENV. The CDR3 here is CASSLPGQANTEAFF. The CDR3 nucleotides are TGTGCCAGCAGCCTTCCAGGACAGGCGAACACTGAAGCTTTCTTT.

The rearrangement joins TRBV6-5 to TRBJ2-2; TRBD1 agrees at 7 bases. Germline assignment: CDR1 MNHEY and CDR2 SVGAGI. CDR3 length: 14 residues. V was clipped by 6 bases and J by 6 bases; unmatched bases: 7. This CDR3 reads CASRIRGQAGELFF. The CDR3 coding sequence is TGTGCCAGCAGGATTAGGGGGCAGGCCGGGGAGCTGTTTTTT.

V is TRBV6-5 and J is TRBJ1-1, with a possible D match to TRBD1 (5 bases). Germline V gives CDR1 MNHEY, CDR2 SVGAGI. The CDR3 is 15 residues long. V shed 3 bases and J shed 0 bases, with 11 bases lying between them. The DNA for the CDR3 is TGTGCCAGCAGTTATTTTAGGGACTTGAACACTGAAGCTTTCTTT. Amino acid sequence: CASSYFRDLNTEAFF.

This chain joins TRBV5-4 and TRBJ2-7, with D tentatively TRBD2 (6 bases). The CDR3 extends over 13 amino acids. Looked up from germline, CDR1 is SGHNT and CDR2 is YYREEE (reference sequence). V was trimmed by 0 bases and J by 7 bases, leaving 11 bases between them. The CDR3 DNA sequence: TGTGCCAGCAGCTTGGACGGGGGAAGGGAGCAGTACTTC. Amino acid sequence: CASSLDGGREQYF.

The chain recombines TRBV11-2 with TRBJ1-1, with 7 bases matching TRBD1. The junction had 5 bases not matched to a gene; V was cut back by 5 bases and J by 2 bases. CDR3 length: 14 residues. Germline CDR1 is SGHAT and CDR2 is FQNNGV. CDR3 DNA: TGTGCCAGCAGCACCCGGACAGGAAACACTGAAGCTTTCTTT. It encodes CASSTRTGNTEAFF.

The rearrangement uses TRBV7-8 and TRBJ2-5; D is perhaps TRBD2 (5 bases). CDR3 size: 14 residues. Germline CDR1 reads SGHVS; CDR2 reads FQNEAQ. The germline V and J ends were trimmed by 5 bases and 5 bases, with 15 bases remaining between them. DNA for the CDR3: TGTGCCAGCAGCCCCCGGCGCGGCGGGGAGACCCAGTACTTC. Translation gives CASSPRRGGETQYF. Variable domain in full (rest from reference TRBV7-8 and TRBJ2-5): GAGVSQSPRYKVAKRGQDVALRCDPISGHVSLFWYQQALGQGPEFLTYFQNEAQLDKSGLPSDRFFAERPEGSVSTLKIQRTQQEDSAVYLCASSPRRGGETQYFGPGTRLLVL.

The V call is TRBV6-1, the J call TRBJ2-5; D gene unclear. V lost 6 bases to trimming and J lost 5 bases, with 13 bases between them. The CDR3 is 13 amino acids. CDR1 is MNHNS and CDR2 is SASEGT in the germline V gene. As DNA, the CDR3 is TGTGCCAGCAGCACCCCTGGTCGGGAGACCCAGTACTTC. This codes for CASSTPGRETQYF.

V gene TRBV29-1 combines with J gene TRBJ2-4; 13 bases match TRBD2. After removal of 6 bases from V and 4 bases from J, the junction contained 3 bases not matched to a gene. The CDR3 length is 14 residues. Germline loops: CDR1 SQVTM, CDR2 ANQGSEA. In DNA, the CDR3 is TGCAGCGTAACGGGACTAGCGGGGAAAAACATTCAGTACTTC. Its translation: CSVTGLAGKNIQYF. Together with reference TRBV29-1 and TRBJ2-4, the CDR3 gives the full variable domain: SAVISQKPSRDICQRGTSLTIQCQVDSQVTMMFWYRQQPGQSLTLIATANQGSEATYESGFVIDKFPISRPNLTFSTLTVSNMSPEDSSIYLCSVTGLAGKNIQYFGAGTRLSVL.

The chain employs TRBV5-1 and TRBJ1-2; no clear D. Germline CDR1 and CDR2: SGHRS and YFSETQ. V was pared by 2 bases and J by 3 bases, with 14 bases between. The CDR3 consists of 15 residues. This CDR3 reads CASSFAVGHDYGYTF. CDR3 nucleotides: TGCGCCAGCAGCTTTGCAGTCGGGCATGACTATGGCTACACCTTC.

The chain joins TRBV6-5 to TRBJ2-7, with D tentatively TRBD1 (6 bases). This CDR3 has 14 residues. V lost 4 bases and J lost 6, with 16 bases in between. CDR1 MNHEY and CDR2 SVGAGI come from the germline V gene. The CDR3, as DNA: TGTGCCAGCAGTTCCAGGGGATGGGATAGCGAGCAGTACTTC. It specifies CASSSRGWDSEQYF.

The V call is TRBV28, the J call TRBJ2-1; no clear D gene. This CDR3 region has 14 residues. Germline-derived CDR1 and CDR2 are MDHEN and SYDVKM. Trimming took off 5 bases at V and 12 bases at J, with 20 bases between the two ends. The CDR3 sequence: CASSLGDTGFGQFF. The CDR3 DNA sequence: TGTGCCAGCAGTCTCGGAGATACTGGGTTTGGGCAGTTCTTC.

The chain employs TRBV4-1 and TRBJ2-7; 8 nucleotides agree with TRBD2. This CDR3 has 15 residues. Germline lookup yields CDR1 MGHRA and CDR2 YSYEKL. Trimming took 2 bases from V and 0 from J; bases not matched to a gene: 3. This CDR3 is CASSQPGGSSYEQYF. CDR3 sequence (DNA): TGCGCCAGCAGCCAACCGGGAGGGAGCTCCTACGAGCAGTACTTC.

The chain has TRBV13 and TRBJ2-3; no reliable D call. Trimming removed 4 bases from V and 2 bases from J, with 4 bases in between. Germline values: CDR1 PRHDT, CDR2 FYEKMQ (reference sequence). The length of the CDR3 is 12 residues. The CDR3 sequence: CASSYFTDTQYF. As DNA, the CDR3 is TGTGCCAGCAGCTATTTCACAGATACGCAGTATTTT.

CDR3 sequence reads: CASSPGRLNQPQHF. CDR3 DNA: TGTGCCAGTAGCCCGGGGAGGTTGAATCAGCCCCAGCATTTT. The rearrangement uses TRBV19 and TRBJ1-5; D gene uncertain. Trimming removed 6 bases at V and 4 bases at J, with 13 bases between. Germline V lookup: CDR1 LNHDA, CDR2 SQIVND (reference sequence). The CDR3 runs 14 residues.

The chain recombines TRBV23-1 with TRBJ2-1, with TRBD2 matching over 12 bases. TRBV23-1 is filed as an ORF, its function uncertain. The CDR3 is 18 residues long. The V segment lost 0 bases and the J segment 9 bases; nucleotides outside the gene matches: 12. DNA of the CDR3: TGCGCCAGCAGTCAATCCCCGGCTAGCGGGAGGGCCGGTGGTGAGCAGTTCTTC. This codes for CASSQSPASGRAGGEQFF.

As concerns this clone: At one end the junction does not follow the germline gene, possibly because of a read error. The CDR3 DNA reads as TGTGCCAGCAGCGAAGTTGCAGGGGTCCATGGCTACACCTTC. Translation gives CASSEVAGVHGYTF. The V gene is TRBV6-1, the J gene TRBJ1-2, with D possibly TRBD1 on 6 matching bases. This CDR3 is 14 amino acids long. From germline, CDR1 is MNHNS and CDR2 SASEGT.